The clone carrying this TCR beta chain was recorded at least ten times. TCRdb re-called the RACE reads with MiXCR, one entry per CDR3 protein. This sample has around 200,000 distinct CDR3 sequences; 24% occur once, and the top ten carry roughly 2.5%. The time point here: patch test 3, about 24 weeks after DPC sensitization. The treatment is: therapeutic diphenylcyclopropenone sensitization with weekly scalp DPC. Total RNA extraction was carried out from unfractionated whole blood. This CDR3 contains 14 residues. Germline assignment: CDR1 SGDLS and CDR2 YYNGEE. Germline trimming cut 2 bases from V and 4 bases from J; bases unmatched to any gene: 5. These data are taken from a study of human T cells and chemical hapten exposure. Study context: Among samples, TCR yields varied mainly because of small differences in pooled library volume.

This sequence joins TRBV9 and TRBJ2-7; 8 bases line up with TRBD1. The receptor's source is a woman aged 35 to 49 with alopecia areata. Some clones in this sample may be carry-over from other donors' samples. The material sequenced was whole blood, taken in connection with sensitization to the hapten diphenylcyclopropenone (DPC). This CDR3 reads CASSVSTGVYEQYF. CDR3 coding DNA: TGTGCCAGCAGCGTGTCGACAGGGGTGTACGAGCAGTACTTC.